The 11 T cell receptor beta chains presented below share a single source sample, sequenced in a study of T cell responses to AZD1222 COVID-19 vaccine. The assay was immunoSEQ multiplex PCR, and TCRdb's table has in-frame clones only and misses some. This table has about 120,000 clones, approximately 94% appearing once. Sample: peripheral blood, taken 28 days after the second AZD1222 dose. Every receptor here comes from an adult who received the AZD1222 COVID-19 vaccine.

V usage is TRBV4-1 and J usage is TRBJ2-3; TRBD2 matches 7 bases. The junction had 13 bases not matched to a gene; V was cut back by 1 base and J by 6 bases. Germline CDR1 MGHRA, CDR2 YSYEKL. The CDR3 extends over 17 amino acids. This chain's CDR3 is CASSQVKAGLLVDTQYF. In DNA form, the CDR3 reads TGCGCCAGCAGCCAAGTGAAAGCGGGGCTCCTTGTGGATACGCAGTATTTT.

V gene TRBV4-1 combines with J gene TRBJ1-3; no reliable D call. Germline loops: CDR1 MGHRA, CDR2 YSYEKL. With 4 bases removed from V and 1 base from J, the gap between germline ends came to 11 bases. The CDR3 sequence is 15 residues long. As DNA, the CDR3 is TGCGCCAGCAGCCCCCTCGAGGGATCTGGAAACACCATATATTTT. It encodes CASSPLEGSGNTIYF.

The gene calls are TRBV4-3 and TRBJ1-1; no clear D. V was trimmed by 0 bases and J by 0 bases, leaving 2 bases between them. The CDR3 is 13 residues long. Germline V gene lookup returns CDR1 LGHNA and CDR2 YSLEER. CDR3 coding DNA: TGCGCCAGCAGCCAAGAGGTGAACACTGAAGCTTTCTTT. Translated, it gives CASSQEVNTEAFF.

This clone was counted a single time. The rearrangement uses TRBV5-4 and TRBJ1-5; D is unresolved. Germline V lookup: CDR1 SGHNT, CDR2 YYREEE (reference sequence). This CDR3 is built from 15 residues. Trimming removed 0 bases from V and 4 bases from J, with 11 bases in between. CDR3 coding DNA: TGTGCCAGCAGCTTGGGTAGCAGCCCTAATCAGCCCCAGCATTTT. This encodes CASSLGSSPNQPQHF.

The chain uses TRBV6-5 and TRBJ1-1; 9 bases fit TRBD1. The CDR3 length is 15 residues. Germline values: CDR1 MNHEY, CDR2 SVGAGI. Trimming at V came to 0 bases and at J to 6 bases, leaving 5 bases not matched to a gene. CDR3 coding DNA: TGTGCCAGCAGTTACTCGGGACAGGGTATCTCTGAAGCTTTCTTT. Amino acid sequence: CASSYSGQGISEAFF.

The chain is built from TRBV5-1 and TRBJ2-7; 8 bases align to TRBD1. The CDR3 spans 15 residues. Trimming at V came to 4 bases and at J to 1 base, leaving 7 bases not matched to a gene. CDR1 is SGHRS, CDR2 YFSETQ, per germline. DNA for the CDR3: TGCGCCAGCAGCCCAGGACAGGGATTGTCCTACGAGCAGTACTTC. This gives the protein CASSPGQGLSYEQYF.

V gene TRBV5-1 combines with J gene TRBJ2-2; D gene uncertain. The CDR3 is made up of 14 amino acids. V lost 4 bases and J lost 7, with 14 bases in between. Looked up from germline, CDR1 is SGHRS and CDR2 is YFSETQ. The DNA for the CDR3 is TGCGCCAGCAGCGGGGTCGTAGCTAGCGGGGAGCTGTTTTTT. Amino acids: CASSGVVASGELFF. The whole variable domain, remainder taken from reference TRBV5-1 and TRBJ2-2, is KAGVTQTPRYLIKTRGQQVTLSCSPISGHRSVSWYQQTPGQGLQFLFEYFSETQRNKGNFPGRFSGRQFSNSRSEMNVSTLELGDSALYLCASSGVVASGELFFGEGSRLTVL.

V is TRBV19 and J is TRBJ2-2, with TRBD1 matching 8 bases. Germline loops: CDR1 LNHDA, CDR2 SQIVND (reference sequence). The V and J ends lost 3 bases and 1 base, in that order; junction bases with no gene match: 1. This CDR3 has 15 amino acids. In DNA form, the CDR3 reads TGTGCCAGTAGTATTGACAGGGGGAACACCGGGGAGCTGTTTTTT. Its protein product is CASSIDRGNTGELFF.

V is TRBV7-2 and J is TRBJ2-3, with 11 positions matching TRBD2. V gave up 4 bases and J gave up 6 bases; unmatched junction bases: 6. CDR3 length equals 15 residues. Germline V gives CDR1 SGHTA, CDR2 FQGNSA. The CDR3 here is CASSSGTSGWDTQYF. As DNA, the CDR3 is TGTGCCAGCAGCTCTGGGACTAGCGGTTGGGATACGCAGTATTTT. The full variable domain, with the rest looked up from reference TRBV7-2 and TRBJ2-3, is GAGVSQSPSNKVTEKGKDVELRCDPISGHTALYWYRQSLGQGLEFLIYFQGNSAPDKSGLPSDRFSAERTGGSVSTLTIQRTQQEDSAVYLCASSSGTSGWDTQYFGPGTRLTVL.

The chain couples TRBV4-3 to TRBJ2-1; D unclear. Germline values: CDR1 LGHNA, CDR2 YSLEER. Trimming took 0 bases from V and 13 from J, leaving 16 bases between them. The CDR3 length is 14 residues. The CDR3 reads CASSQDLLSRNQFF. In DNA form, the CDR3 reads TGCGCCAGCAGCCAAGATCTCCTGTCCCGCAATCAGTTCTTC.

The V and J genes are TRBV6-5 and TRBJ2-7, with D possibly being TRBD2 (6 bases). The CDR3 consists of 15 residues. V shed 2 bases and J shed 7 bases, with 18 bases lying between them. CDR1 is MNHEY, CDR2 SVGAGI, per germline. The CDR3 DNA is TGTGCCAGCAGTTACGCTACGGGACTCCCGGGGGAGCAGTACTTC. This codes for CASSYATGLPGEQYF.